These 28 T cell receptor beta chains share one sample of origin, sequenced in a study of cytomegalovirus exposure and HLA in healthy donors. Primers for the PCR totalled 60 Vbeta and 13 Jbeta. The repertoire was sequenced with immunoSEQ multiplex PCR; TCRdb's copy has only in-frame clones and lacks some. Altogether approximately 140,000 clones are present, 73% being singletons, with the ten largest covering about 15%. Sequenced material: PBMCs. The receptor set was obtained from a human donor in good health.

This clone came up once. The CDR3 loop reads CASSLARSGSPVYF. The CDR3 DNA reads as TGTGCCAGCAGCTTAGCACGGAGTGGGTCGCCCGTATATTTT. The chain has TRBV13 and TRBJ1-3, with D uncertain. The germline CDR1 and CDR2 sequences are PRHDT and FYEKMQ (reference sequence). This CDR3 is built from 14 residues. V was trimmed by 1 base and J by 14 bases, leaving 18 bases between them.

This rearrangement joins TRBV27 to TRBJ2-1; D is perhaps TRBD2 (5 bases). V was pared by 2 bases and J by 2 bases, with 16 bases between. CDR1 and CDR2 (germline): MNHEY, SMNVEV (reference sequence). The CDR3 totals 17 residues. This CDR3 reads CASSLAVGEQAYNEQFF. The CDR3 DNA follows: TGTGCCAGCAGTTTAGCGGTCGGGGAGCAGGCCTACAATGAGCAGTTCTTC.

The rearrangement uses TRBV19 and TRBJ2-4; a weak D match, TRBD2 (5 bases). The CDR3 is made up of 17 amino acids. V was cut by 3 bases and J by 6 bases, with 21 bases left in between. Germline V gene lookup returns CDR1 LNHDA and CDR2 SQIVND (reference sequence). Here the CDR3 reads CASSMTLTSGAGNIQYF. CDR3 bases: TGTGCCAGTAGTATGACCCTGACAAGCGGCGCGGGAAACATTCAGTACTTC.

The V call is TRBV7-2, the J call TRBJ2-3; possible D gene TRBD2, 6 bases. Trimming took off 5 bases at V and 3 bases at J, with 15 bases between the two ends. Germline assignment: CDR1 SGHTA and CDR2 FQGNSA. The CDR3 loop spans 15 amino acids. For the CDR3, the DNA is TGTGCCAGCAGCGCCGTGAGCGCGGGAACAGATACGCAGTATTTT. As protein: CASSAVSAGTDTQYF. Filled out from reference TRBV7-2 and TRBJ2-3, the complete variable domain reads GAGVSQSPSNKVTEKGKDVELRCDPISGHTALYWYRQSLGQGLEFLIYFQGNSAPDKSGLPSDRFSAERTGGSVSTLTIQRTQQEDSAVYLCASSAVSAGTDTQYFGPGTRLTVL.

The chain links TRBV5-6 to TRBJ2-7; 10 bases are shared with TRBD1. The CDR3 loop spans 15 amino acids. V trimming: 0 bases; J trimming: 3 bases; junction bases outside the gene matches: 3. The germline V gene encodes CDR1 SGHDT and CDR2 YYEEEE. CDR3 sequence: CASSLGDRGVYEQYF. CDR3 nucleotides: TGTGCCAGCAGCTTGGGGGACAGGGGAGTCTACGAGCAGTACTTC.

This rearrangement joins TRBV21-1 to TRBJ2-7; the table calls TRBD1, which could not be checked here. TRBV21-1 is termed a pseudogene. This CDR3 has 14 residues. CDR3 amino acids: CASSKDDSPYEQYF. The CDR3 bases are TGTGCCAGCAGCAAAGACGACAGTCCCTACGAGCAGTACTTC.

The chain is built from TRBV2 and TRBJ2-7; D may be TRBD1 (6 bases). The length of the CDR3 is 12 residues. CDR1 and CDR2 (germline): SNHLY, FYNNEI. With 3 bases removed from V and 6 bases from J, the gap between germline ends came to 9 bases. This CDR3 reads CASSDLGAEQYF. CDR3 sequence (DNA): TGTGCCAGCAGTGATTTGGGGGCCGAGCAGTACTTC.

This chain connects TRBV7-9 to TRBJ2-3; maybe TRBD1 (6 bases). Trimming took 1 base from V and 0 from J, leaving 11 bases between them. This CDR3 has 16 amino acids. CDR1 and CDR2 from the germline V gene are SEHNR and FQNEAQ (reference sequence). CDR3 sequence: CASSLVLTGSTDTQYF. The CDR3 DNA is TGTGCCAGCAGCTTAGTCTTGACAGGAAGCACAGATACGCAGTATTTT.

The chain employs TRBV2 and TRBJ2-2; D is unresolved. Trimming shortened V by 5 bases and J by 3 bases, and 4 bases separated the two germline ends. Per the germline V gene, CDR1 is SNHLY and CDR2 is FYNNEI. This CDR3 has 12 residues. CDR3 amino acids: CASSSDTGELFF. CDR3 DNA sequence: TGTGCCAGCAGTAGCGACACCGGGGAGCTGTTTTTT.

This chain links TRBV6-6 with TRBJ2-5; 9 bases match TRBD1. The CDR3 is 14 residues long. Germline values: CDR1 MNHNY, CDR2 SVGAGI (reference sequence). V shed 9 bases, J shed 4 bases, and the junction held 9 bases outside the gene matches. Written as DNA, the CDR3 is TGTGCCAGTCTTCACAGGGGGCTAGGAGAGACCCAGTACTTC. It specifies CASLHRGLGETQYF.

This clone has a single count. This rearrangement joins TRBV6-1 to TRBJ1-2; D not certain. Germline CDR1 is MNHNS and CDR2 is SASEGT. Deletions cut 2 bases from V and 1 base from J, with 8 bases between. The CDR3 has 14 residues. CDR3 sequence: CASSELIGNYGYTF. Written as DNA, the CDR3 is TGTGCCAGCAGTGAACTAATCGGTAACTATGGCTACACCTTC.

The V call is TRBV2, the J call TRBJ2-5; 7 nucleotides agree with TRBD2. The V segment lost 3 bases and the J segment 1 base; nucleotides outside the gene matches: 2. CDR1 and CDR2 from the germline V gene are SNHLY and FYNNEI. This CDR3 has 14 residues. CDR3 amino acids: CASSDPSGQETQYF. Written as DNA, the CDR3 is TGTGCCAGCAGTGACCCTAGCGGCCAAGAGACCCAGTACTTC.

The chain couples TRBV2 to TRBJ2-6; D gene ambiguous. Germline loops: CDR1 SNHLY, CDR2 FYNNEI. The V end was cut by 3 bases, the J end by 0 bases, with 3 bases between. The CDR3 length is 14 residues. The CDR3: CASSEYSGANVLTF. The CDR3 DNA reads TGTGCCAGCAGTGAGTACTCTGGGGCCAACGTCCTGACTTTC.

The genes are TRBV6-1 and TRBJ2-3, with D tentatively TRBD1 (5 bases). CDR3 size: 11 residues. Looked up from germline, CDR1 is MNHNS and CDR2 is SASEGT. Trimming took 10 bases from V and 5 from J, leaving 10 bases between them. This chain's CDR3 is CANTQGDTQYF. The DNA of the CDR3 is TGTGCCAACACCCAGGGAGATACGCAGTATTTT.

The chain combines TRBV5-1 with TRBJ1-1; TRBD1 aligns across 7 bases. The junction had 8 bases not matched to a gene; V was cut back by 4 bases and J by 2 bases. The CDR3 totals 15 residues. CDR1 and CDR2 from the germline V gene are SGHRS and YFSETQ. The CDR3 DNA reads as TGCGCCAGCAGCCATGACAGGGTAGGAAACACTGAAGCTTTCTTT. Protein product: CASSHDRVGNTEAFF.

This chain connects TRBV4-2 to TRBJ2-7; 8 bases line up with TRBD2. CDR3 length: 14 amino acids. In germline, CDR1 is LGHNA, CDR2 YNFKEQ. The ends lost 6 bases at V and 4 bases at J; junction bases unmatched: 8. The CDR3 loop is CASRDLAGGYEQYF. CDR3 coding DNA: TGTGCCAGCAGGGATTTGGCGGGAGGTTACGAGCAGTACTTC.

V is TRBV18 and J is TRBJ2-3; TRBD2 agrees at 7 bases. Germline CDR1 is KGHSH and CDR2 is LQKENI. The CDR3 loop spans 13 amino acids. Germline trimming cut 0 bases from V and 10 bases from J; bases unmatched to any gene: 4. The CDR3 region is CASSPPGEGAQYF. DNA of the CDR3: TGTGCCAGCTCACCACCTGGGGAGGGCGCGCAGTATTTT.

This clone was counted once. This sequence joins TRBV6-1 and TRBJ2-1, with TRBD2 identical over 7 bases. V shed 3 bases and J 1 base; nucleotides not matched to a gene: 6. The CDR3 contains 16 residues. Looked up from germline, CDR1 is MNHNS and CDR2 is SASEGT. CDR3 sequence: CASSDKGRESYNEQFF. The CDR3 region has the DNA TGTGCCAGCAGTGATAAAGGGAGGGAATCCTACAATGAGCAGTTCTTC.

This clone was picked up a small number of times. An end of the junction does not agree with germline; a read error may underlie this. The rearrangement joins TRBV7-9 to TRBJ1-1; D is undetermined. CDR3 size: 12 residues. CDR1 is SEHNR, CDR2 FQNEAQ, per germline (reference sequence). The CDR3 loop is CSSSFGREAAFF. CDR3 nucleotides: TGTTCCAGCAGCTTTGGGAGGGAAGCAGCTTTCTTT.

The genes are TRBV30 and TRBJ1-1, with D unclear. The germline V gene has CDR1 GTSNPN and CDR2 SVGIG (reference sequence). This CDR3 spans 13 amino acids. Trimming cost V 1 base and J 2 bases, with 8 bases left between them. The CDR3 region has the DNA TGTGCCTGGAGTGCCGGTCCAAACACTGAAGCTTTCTTT. It yields the protein CAWSAGPNTEAFF.

The chain has TRBV11-3 and TRBJ2-1; 8 bases agree with TRBD2. The V gene's germline CDR1 is SGHNT and CDR2 YENEEA. The CDR3 covers 19 residues. V lost 2 bases to trimming and J lost 0 bases; unmatched junction nucleotides: 12. CDR3 in DNA: TGTGCCAGCAGCTTACGACTAGCGTCAACTTGGAGCTCCTACAATGAGCAGTTCTTC. It specifies CASSLRLASTWSSYNEQFF.

In DNA form, the CDR3 reads TGCGCCAGCAGCCCACAGGGGGCATCTGGAAACACCATATATTTT. It codes for CASSPQGASGNTIYF. This chain joins TRBV4-1 and TRBJ1-3; 9 bases align to TRBD1. V lost 4 bases, J lost 1 base, and 2 bases stayed unmatched. The CDR3 totals 15 residues. The V gene's germline CDR1 is MGHRA and CDR2 YSYEKL.

CDR3 loop: CASSQERFWGKKGAGYEQYF. CDR3 nucleotide sequence: TGCGCCAGCAGCCAAGAAAGGTTTTGGGGAAAAAAGGGGGCTGGGTACGAGCAGTACTTC. The chain links TRBV4-1 to TRBJ2-7; 7 positions agree with TRBD1. CDR1 is MGHRA and CDR2 is YSYEKL in the germline V gene. This CDR3 region has 20 residues. Losses at the gene ends were 0 bases for V and 4 bases for J; bases not matched to a gene: 21.

This clone was detected once. The rearrangement uses TRBV18 and TRBJ2-7; 8 bases match TRBD2. The CDR3 runs to 14 residues. V shed 8 bases, J shed 0 bases, and the junction held 6 bases outside the gene matches. The germline gives CDR1 KGHSH, CDR2 LQKENI. CDR3 coding DNA: TGTGCCAGCCCCGGGGGGGACTCCTCCTACGAGCAGTACTTC. Amino acids: CASPGGDSSYEQYF.

The chain employs TRBV2 and TRBJ2-1; weak D call: TRBD1 (6 bases). Deletions cut 2 bases from V and 5 bases from J, with 13 bases between. The CDR3 spans 15 residues. CDR1 and CDR2 (germline): SNHLY, FYNNEI. The CDR3 here is CASSESGTHNNEQFF. CDR3 coding DNA: TGTGCCAGCAGTGAATCAGGGACACATAACAATGAGCAGTTCTTC.

CDR3 sequence: CASSPHPLGQVRGGYTF. DNA of the CDR3: TGCGCCAGCAGCCCACACCCCTTGGGACAGGTGAGGGGCGGCTACACCTTC. The V and J genes are TRBV4-1 and TRBJ1-2; 8 bases align to TRBD1. The J segment lost 8 bases and the V segment lost 4 bases, leaving 18 bases of the junction unmatched. The germline V gene has CDR1 MGHRA and CDR2 YSYEKL. This CDR3 contains 17 residues.

The gene calls are TRBV29-1 and TRBJ1-4; 11 bases match TRBD1. The germline V gene encodes CDR1 SQVTM and CDR2 ANQGSEA. V lost 3 bases, J lost 1 base, and 7 bases stayed unmatched. The CDR3 is 17 amino acids. This CDR3 reads CSVDGCGTGGTNEKLFF. The CDR3 bases are TGCAGCGTTGATGGATGCGGGACAGGGGGAACTAATGAAAAACTGTTTTTT.

The chain is built from TRBV4-2 and TRBJ2-7; D is perhaps TRBD1 (6 bases). The CDR3 runs 16 residues. Trimming took 0 bases from V and 3 from J, leaving 15 bases between them. Looked up from germline, CDR1 is LGHNA and CDR2 is YNFKEQ. Here the CDR3 reads CASSQDPGGGHYEQYF. The CDR3 DNA follows: TGTGCCAGCAGCCAAGACCCGGGTGGGGGCCACTACGAGCAGTACTTC.